This T cell receptor beta chain was identified in a study of blood T cell repertoires in COVID-19 (TCRdb year 2020). For the study in its entirety: Samples from collaborators originated in the United States, Italy and Spain and spanned both the acute and convalescent phases of COVID-19. The prospective study material was composed of cDNA or gDNA derived from T cells, B-cell-depleted T cells, or PBMCs. The dataset comprised deeply sampled blood TCRbeta repertoires from subjects exposed to, actively infected with, or recovered from COVID-19. The repertoires were released in a freely available public database intended as a resource for research on the immune response to SARS-CoV-2. The samples were drawn from two sources: the first 160 participants of the ongoing ImmuneRACE study, and 1,254 subjects contributed by 6 global collaborators. The sample metadata nearly always contained a de-identified subject ID, COVID-19 status, age in years and sex. Where available, HLA class I and class II types were taken from metadata supplied by the sample provider and were not determined by assay-based typing.

About this clone: Its binding antigen is unknown. No clone much larger than this one lies a single base away; base qualities are absent.

A second Seattle source provided samples from volunteer blood donors who had recovered from COVID-19. Collaborating institutions collected whole blood in K2EDTA tubes following their own protocols. For TCRbeta analysis, collaborators shipped samples as frozen whole blood, isolated PBMCs, or DNA extracted from either of those sample types. According to the germline V gene, CDR1 reads SGHTA and CDR2 reads FQGNSA. V was cut back by 7 bases and J by 4 bases, leaving a gap of 16 bases between them. From the cysteine up to the phenylalanine, the CDR3 has a length of 14 residues. The read is trimmed to its CDR3 DNA, 42 bases read in frame from base 1. TCRbeta CDR3 regions were amplified from genomic DNA by means of the immunoSEQ Assay, a bias-controlled multiplex PCR. The authors processed their data as follows. Nucleated cell counts per sample were estimated from amplification of reference gene primers within the assay. Sequence reads were collapsed and filtered to measure the absolute abundance of every unique TCRbeta CDR3 rearrangement. For each sample, productive Simpson clonality was calculated as the square root of Simpson's diversity index over productive rearrangements. Held by TCRdb, this immuneACCESS table contains in-frame sequences only and omits some clones. Under half of the omission traces to an unresolved V gene where checked; the cause of the rest is unknown. V and J calls and clone size are copied from that table; D and trimming were computed from the DNA. The sample profile shows about 160,000 clones; approximately 85% of them were found once. The ten largest account for approximately 1.1% of the sample.

The investigation overall reported the following: Clinical and demographic metadata were provided uncurated, with the amount varying by source and participant.

This chain joins TRBV7-2 to TRBJ2-5, and possibly TRBD1, on 6 matching bases. The sequence derives from a man in his 60s who had recovered from COVID-19. The sample consisted of peripheral blood. The nucleotides read TGTGCCAGCAACCCTACAGGGATTGGAGAGACCCAGTACTTC. Its coded protein is CASNPTGIGETQYF.